The clone carrying this T cell receptor (beta chain) appeared many times. Its antigen is still unknown. This sample stems from a study of CD8 T cells in ankylosing spondylitis. General observations from the study: One TCR beta motif, made up of 7 or 8 highly homologous variants, appeared characteristic of ankylosing spondylitis blood. Reportedly, matched ankylosing spondylitis synovial fluid was significantly enriched for disease-linked clones.

Quantitative 5'-RACE was performed with molecular barcodes, and it yielded the TCR beta libraries. TCRdb passed the 5' RACE reads through MiXCR, listing each CDR3 protein once. The sample records fewer than 250,000 distinct CDR3 sequences, more than 9% being singletons. This CDR3 comprises 19 residues. CDR1 is MGHRA, CDR2 YSYEKL, per germline. Between the trimmed V and J ends, which lost 4 bases and 3 bases, there was a span of 25 bases. The clonotype originates from a male donor with ankylosing spondylitis or in good health (not recorded which). The rearrangement uses TRBV4-1 and TRBJ1-3; D uncertain. The source material was blood, either unsorted or a sorted T cell fraction (not recorded which). DNA of the CDR3: TGCGCCAGCAGCCCGTCACCCCGGACTACCTACAAAGGTGGAAACACCATATATTTT. Encoded protein: CASSPSPRTTYKGGNTIYF.